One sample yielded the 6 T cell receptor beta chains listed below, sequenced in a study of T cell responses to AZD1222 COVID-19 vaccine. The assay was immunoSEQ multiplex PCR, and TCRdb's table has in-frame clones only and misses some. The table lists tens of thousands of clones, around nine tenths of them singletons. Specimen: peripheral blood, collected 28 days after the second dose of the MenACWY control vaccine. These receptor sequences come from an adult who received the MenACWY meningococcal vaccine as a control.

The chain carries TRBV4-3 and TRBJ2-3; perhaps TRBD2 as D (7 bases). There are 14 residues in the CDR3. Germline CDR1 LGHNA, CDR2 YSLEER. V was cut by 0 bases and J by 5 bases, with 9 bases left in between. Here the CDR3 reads CASSQEGGRDTQYF. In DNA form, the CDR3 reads TGCGCCAGCAGCCAAGAGGGGGGGCGAGATACGCAGTATTTT.

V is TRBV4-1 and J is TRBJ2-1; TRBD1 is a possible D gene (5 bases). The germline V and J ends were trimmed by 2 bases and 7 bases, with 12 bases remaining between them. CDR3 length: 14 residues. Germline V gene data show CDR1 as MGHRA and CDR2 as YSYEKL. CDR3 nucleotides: TGCGCCAGCAGCCAAAGTTCAGGGTCTAATGAGCAGTTCTTC. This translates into CASSQSSGSNEQFF.

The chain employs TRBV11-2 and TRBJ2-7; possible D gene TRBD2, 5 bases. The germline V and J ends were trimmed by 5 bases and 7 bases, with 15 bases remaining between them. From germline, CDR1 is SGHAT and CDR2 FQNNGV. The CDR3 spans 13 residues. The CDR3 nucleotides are TGTGCCAGCAGCGCCGGATCCCCGGGAGAGCAGTACTTC. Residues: CASSAGSPGEQYF.

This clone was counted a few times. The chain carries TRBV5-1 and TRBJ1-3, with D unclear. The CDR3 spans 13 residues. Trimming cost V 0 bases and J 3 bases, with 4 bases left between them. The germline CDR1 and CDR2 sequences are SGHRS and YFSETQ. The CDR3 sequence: CASSLGFGNTIYF. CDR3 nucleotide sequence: TGCGCCAGCAGCTTGGGGTTTGGAAACACCATATATTTT.

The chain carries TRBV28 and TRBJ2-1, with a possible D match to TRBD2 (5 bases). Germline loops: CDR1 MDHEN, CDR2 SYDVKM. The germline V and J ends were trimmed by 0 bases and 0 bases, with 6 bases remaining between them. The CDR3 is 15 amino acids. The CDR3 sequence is CASSLWGSSYNEQFF. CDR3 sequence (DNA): TGTGCCAGCAGTTTATGGGGGAGCTCCTACAATGAGCAGTTCTTC. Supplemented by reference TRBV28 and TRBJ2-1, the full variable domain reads DVKVTQSSRYLVKRTGEKVFLECVQDMDHENMFWYRQDPGLGLRLIYFSYDVKMKEKGDIPEGYSVSREKKERFSLILESASTNQTSMYLCASSLWGSSYNEQFFGPGTRLTVL.

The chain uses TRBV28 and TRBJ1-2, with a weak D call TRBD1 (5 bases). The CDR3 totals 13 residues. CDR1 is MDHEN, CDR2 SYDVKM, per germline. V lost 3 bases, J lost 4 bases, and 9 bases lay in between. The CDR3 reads CASSFSGLYGYTF. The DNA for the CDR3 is TGTGCCAGCAGTTTTTCAGGGCTCTATGGCTACACCTTC.